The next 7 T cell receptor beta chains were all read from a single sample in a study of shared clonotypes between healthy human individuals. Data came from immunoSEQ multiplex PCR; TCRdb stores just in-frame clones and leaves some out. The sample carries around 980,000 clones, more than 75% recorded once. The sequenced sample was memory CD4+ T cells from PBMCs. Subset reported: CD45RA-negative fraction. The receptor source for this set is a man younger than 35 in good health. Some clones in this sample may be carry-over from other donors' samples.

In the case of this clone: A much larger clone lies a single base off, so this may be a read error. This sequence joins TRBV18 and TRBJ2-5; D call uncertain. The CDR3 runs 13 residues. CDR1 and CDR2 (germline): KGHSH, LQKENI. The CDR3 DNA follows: TGTGCCAGCCCACCTCGACCGCAAGAGACCCAGTACTTC. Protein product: CASPPRPQETQYF.

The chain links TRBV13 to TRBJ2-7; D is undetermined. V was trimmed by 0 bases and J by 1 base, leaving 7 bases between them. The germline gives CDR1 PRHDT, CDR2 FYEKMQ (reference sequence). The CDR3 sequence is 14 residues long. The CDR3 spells CASSLGGNSYEQYF. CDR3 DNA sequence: TGTGCCAGCAGCTTAGGAGGAAATTCCTACGAGCAGTACTTC.

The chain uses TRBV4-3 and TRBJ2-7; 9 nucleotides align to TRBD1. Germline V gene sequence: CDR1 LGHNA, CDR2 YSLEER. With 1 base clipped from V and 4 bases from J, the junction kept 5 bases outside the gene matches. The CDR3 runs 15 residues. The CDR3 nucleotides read TGCGCCAGCAGCCAAGCCCCGGGACAGGGATACGAGCAGTACTTC. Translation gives CASSQAPGQGYEQYF.

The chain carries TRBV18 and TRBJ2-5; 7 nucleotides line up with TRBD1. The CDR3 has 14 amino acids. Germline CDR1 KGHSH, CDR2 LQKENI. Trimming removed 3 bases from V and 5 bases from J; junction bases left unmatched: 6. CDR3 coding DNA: TGTGCCAGCTCACCGGAGACAGGGTCGGAGACCCAGTACTTC. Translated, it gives CASSPETGSETQYF.

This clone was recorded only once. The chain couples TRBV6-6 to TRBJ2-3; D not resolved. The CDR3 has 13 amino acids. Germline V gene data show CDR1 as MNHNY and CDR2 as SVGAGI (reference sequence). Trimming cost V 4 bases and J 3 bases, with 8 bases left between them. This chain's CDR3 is CASSFLLTDTQYF. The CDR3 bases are TGTGCCAGCAGTTTCCTCCTTACAGATACGCAGTATTTT.

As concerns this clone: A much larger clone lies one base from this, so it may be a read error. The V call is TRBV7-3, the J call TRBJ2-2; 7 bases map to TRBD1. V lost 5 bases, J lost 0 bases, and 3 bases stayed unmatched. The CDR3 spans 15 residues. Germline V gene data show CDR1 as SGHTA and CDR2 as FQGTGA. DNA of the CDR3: TGTGCCAGCAGCCTGACAGGGCCGAACACCGGGGAGCTGTTTTTT. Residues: CASSLTGPNTGELFF.

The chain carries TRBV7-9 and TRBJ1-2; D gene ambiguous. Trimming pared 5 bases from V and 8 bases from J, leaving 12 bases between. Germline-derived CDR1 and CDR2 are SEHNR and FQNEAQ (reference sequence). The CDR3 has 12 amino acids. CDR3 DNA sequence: TGTGCCAGCAGCGAAGGACCTTTCGGCTACACCTTC. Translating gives CASSEGPFGYTF.